Described below is a single TCR beta chain sequence and its context. Its cognate antigen is unknown. TCRdb's copy holds only in-frame clones and misses some; the assay was immunoSEQ multiplex PCR. Of about 170,000 clones in the sample, over 80% are singletons; the top ten hold roughly 4%. This sample is part of a study of T cell responses to AZD1222 COVID-19 vaccine. Notes on the study in general: Unmutated variant regions reportedly attract nearly half of all spike-specific TCRs. CD4 TCRs covered the whole spike, strongest at regions 160-218 and 743-854.

The CDR3 extends over 16 amino acids. V lost 0 bases to trimming and J lost 0 bases, with 10 bases between them. Germline CDR1 and CDR2: SGDLS and YYNGEE. This sequence was found in an adult who received the MenACWY meningococcal vaccine as a control. Source: peripheral blood, taken 28 days after the second dose of the MenACWY control vaccine. The chain carries TRBV9 and TRBJ2-1; D may correspond to TRBD1 or TRBD2 (6 bases each). In DNA form, the CDR3 reads TGTGCCAGCAGCGTAGCGGGGGCGAGCTCCTACAATGAGCAGTTCTTC. Amino acid sequence: CASSVAGASSYNEQFF.